The entry below describes one TCR beta chain. Its antigen is undetermined. This record comes from a study of CXCR3-negative and CXCR3-positive naive CD8 T cells. The CDR3 consists of 11 residues. CDR1 is SGHTS, CDR2 YDEGEE, per germline. Study conclusions and caveats: Higher TRB CDR3 hydrophobicity marked CXCR3-positive naive cells relative to CXCR3-negative naive cells. In both naive subsets diversity was comparably high, whereas memory CD8+ cells showed much lower diversity. The majority of assays used fresh PBMCs, and CXCR3 expression partially decreased after cryopreservation.

All TRB cDNA libraries came from 5' RACE performed with UMI labels. TCRdb reprocessed the 5' RACE reads and stores each CDR3 protein as one record, lacking DNA. This sample's table has some 8,400 distinct CDR3 sequences. The chain has TRBV5-8 and TRBJ1-5. Sequences were obtained from naive CXCR3+ CD8+ T cells from blood. Subset of the sample: CD45RO-CCR7+CD27+CD95- naive CD8+ T cells expressing CXCR3 (TNR3+). This clonotype originated in a human donor in good health. Some clones in this sample may be carry-over from other donors' samples. This CDR3 reads CASSLDQPQHF. Complete variable domain (other parts from reference TRBV5-8 and TRBJ1-5): EAGVTQSPTHLIKTRGQQATLRCSPISGHTSVYWYQQALGLGLQFLLWYDEGEERNRGNFPPRFSGRQFPNYSSELNVNALELEDSALYLCASSLDQPQHFGDGTRLSIL.